The rows below give T cell receptor beta chains drawn from one sample of a study of T-cell reconstitution after alpha-beta-depleted transplantation in children. Each CDR3 protein is one row after TCRdb ran MiXCR on the PCR reads. Of about 640,000 distinct CDR3 sequences in the sample, 16% were seen once. This specimen was PBMCs from the stem cell graft donor, taken from the stem cell graft. The origin of the receptors is a human donor who donated a stem cell graft to a child with acute myeloid leukemia. CDR3s include the opening cysteine and the closing phenylalanine or tryptophan. A D gene is named only where the DNA matches it firmly. Part of the rows lack a size; the others show once, few, many or a class for expanded clones.

many	TRBV6-2/TRBV6-3	13	TRBJ2-1	-	TGTGCCAGCAGTTACGGGCTAGACAATGAGCAGTTCTTC	CASSYGLDNEQFF
-	TRBV5-6	13	TRBJ2-5	-	TGTGCCAGCAGCTTCCGGGGAAAGGAGACCCAGTACTTC	CASSFRGKETQYF
few	TRBV7-2	14	TRBJ1-2	-	TGTGCCAGCAGCATCTTAGGGGGGGGTAATGGCTACACCTTC	CASSILGGGNGYTF
few	TRBV7-2	14	TRBJ2-5	-	TGTGCCAGCAGACCTCGTACGGGCCAAGAGACCCAGTACTTC	CASRPRTGQETQYF
many	TRBV4-2	15	TRBJ2-1	TRBD2	TGTGCCAGCAGCCAAGTTAGCGGGGTATTTAATGAGCAGTTCTTC	CASSQVSGVFNEQFF
many	TRBV20-1	13	TRBJ1-5	-	TGCAGTGCTAGGAGGCAAGGCAATCAGCCCCAGCATTTT	CSARRQGNQPQHF
many	TRBV29-1	13	TRBJ2-3	-	TGCAGCGTTGACCAAGACGGGACAGATACGCAGTATTTT	CSVDQDGTDTQYF
-	TRBV5-1	15	TRBJ1-3	-	TGCGCCAGCAGCCTCGGGGGCCACTCTGGAAACACCATATATTTT	CASSLGGHSGNTIYF
-	TRBV2	12	TRBJ1-2	-	TGTGCCAGCAGCCTCCATGCCAATGGCTACACCTTC	CASSLHANGYTF
-	TRBV18	12	TRBJ2-7	-	TGTGCCAGCTCACCCCAGGGCCGAGAGCAGTACTTC	CASSPQGREQYF
few	TRBV28	13	TRBJ1-1	-	TGTGCCAGCAGTCCCGCGGCTCTCACTGAAGCTTTCTTT	CASSPAALTEAFF
many	TRBV6-4	15	TRBJ1-1	-	TGTGCCAGCAGCTCTGGCGGATACCGACGCACTGAAGCTTTCTTT	CASSSGGYRRTEAFF
-	TRBV6-2/TRBV6-3	14	TRBJ2-4	-	TGTGCCAGCAGTTACTCTGGCTCCAAAAACATTCAGTACTTC	CASSYSGSKNIQYF
-	TRBV7-3	14	TRBJ2-1	TRBD2	TGTGCCAGCAGCATCCCGGGGGGGTACAATGAGCAGTTCTTC	CASSIPGGYNEQFF
-	TRBV18	14	TRBJ2-1	TRBD1	TGTGCCAGCTCACGGACAGGGTTAGAGGGTGAGCAGTTCTTC	CASSRTGLEGEQFF
-	TRBV6-2/TRBV6-3	12	TRBJ2-7	-	TGTGCCAGCAGTTACATGGACTACGAGCAGTACTTC	CASSYMDYEQYF
-	TRBV7-2	14	TRBJ2-3	-	TGTGCCAGCAGCTCAAGAGGTCCGGCAGATACGCAGTATTTT	CASSSRGPADTQYF
many	TRBV20-1	10	TRBJ2-1	-	TGCAGTGCGACTCAACTAGAGCAGTTCTTC	CSATQLEQFF
-	TRBV7-7	13	TRBJ2-2	-	TGTGCCAGCTCTGAGTCGGTTGGCGGGGAGCTGTTTTTT	CASSESVGGELFF
once	TRBV27	15	TRBJ2-7	-	TGTGCCAGCAGTTTATCAGCGGATAGATACTACGAGCAGTACTTC	CASSLSADRYYEQYF
many	TRBV20-1	11	TRBJ2-3	-	TGCAGTGCTAGCGGGACAGATACGCAGTATTTT	CSASGTDTQYF
many	TRBV29-1	15	TRBJ2-1	-	TGCAGCCTCCTCCTGTGGGGGAGCTCCTACAATGAGCAGTTCTTC	CSLLLWGSSYNEQFF
many	TRBV6-6	11	TRBJ1-3	-	TGTGCCAGCAGCCCCCGGTCGACCATATATTTT	CASSPRSTIYF
many	TRBV6-1	15	TRBJ1-2	-	TGTGCCAGCAGCCCGTTAATTACAGGGAATCGCGGCTACACCTTC	CASSPLITGNRGYTF
few	TRBV20-1	16	TRBJ1-4	-	TGCAGTGCTAGGGTGGGACCCGCAGCAACTAATGAAAAACTGTTTTTT	CSARVGPAATNEKLFF
-	TRBV5-2	14	TRBJ1-2	-	TGTGCCATGGGCCCCGGGGGTATGGGCTATGGCTACACCTTC	CAMGPGGMGYGYTF
few	TRBV27	13	TRBJ1-4	-	TGTGCCAGCAGTCAGGTGAGGGGTGAAAAACTGTTTTTT	CASSQVRGEKLFF
many	TRBV20-1	15	TRBJ2-3	-	TGCAGTGCTAGAGGAGGTAGCTACACCACAGATACGCAGTATTTT	CSARGGSYTTDTQYF
many	TRBV5-6	16	TRBJ1-6	-	TGTGCCAGCACCGGGGGGCAGAGCTCCTATAATTCACCCCTCCACTTT	CASTGGQSSYNSPLHF
few	TRBV12-3/TRBV12-4	11	TRBJ2-7	-	TGTGCCAGCAGGAAAGGCTTCGAGCAGTACTTC	CASRKGFEQYF
many	TRBV5-5	14	TRBJ2-7	-	TGTGCCAGCAGACCAGAAACAGGGAAGAGGGAGCAGTACTTC	CASRPETGKREQYF
-	TRBV7-8	16	TRBJ2-7	TRBD2	TGTGCCAGCAGCCCCCGTCCTAGCGGGGGGGTCTACGAGCAGTACTTC	CASSPRPSGGVYEQYF
many	TRBV7-2	13	TRBJ1-6	TRBD1	TGTGCCAGCAGCTTAGGGGGACAGGGGTCCCTCCACTTT	CASSLGGQGSLHF
many	TRBV4-3	14	TRBJ1-1	TRBD1	TGCGCCAGCAGCATGGACAGGCTGAACACTGAAGCTTTCTTT	CASSMDRLNTEAFF
few	TRBV6-1	14	TRBJ1-5	-	TGTGCGTCCGAAGACCAGGCAATCAATCAGCCCCAGCATTTT	CASEDQAINQPQHF
few	TRBV20-1	16	TRBJ1-5	TRBD1	TGCAGTGCCGACAGGGGGATGACTCTCTTTCATCAGCCCCAGCATTTT	CSADRGMTLFHQPQHF
many	TRBV7-2	14	TRBJ2-7	-	TGTGCCAGCAGCTTAGGTAAACAGAACTACGAGCAGTACTTC	CASSLGKQNYEQYF
-	TRBV7-8	11	TRBJ2-1	-	TGTGCCAGCAGTTACCCTGCAGAGCAGTTCTTC	CASSYPAEQFF
many	TRBV5-1	14	TRBJ1-1	-	TGCGCCAGCAGCTTGGGGGGGAGTCGCACTGAAGCTTTCTTT	CASSLGGSRTEAFF
-	TRBV11-2	17	TRBJ1-1	-	TGTGCCAGCAGCTCCCCCAGTCCCGGACACCGGAACACTGAAGCTTTCTTT	CASSSPSPGHRNTEAFF
many	TRBV20-1	16	TRBJ1-5	-	TGCAGTGCTACAAGAGCATGGGCCTCTGGCAATCAGCCCCAGCATTTT	CSATRAWASGNQPQHF